This T cell receptor (beta chain) came from a study of cytomegalovirus exposure and HLA in healthy donors. Some clones are missing from TCRdb's copy, which holds only in-frame ones; the method was immunoSEQ multiplex PCR. The sample contains about 38,000 clones, 85% to 95% of which appear only once. The CDR3 extends over 16 amino acids. Germline CDR1 is SQVTM and CDR2 is ANQGSEA. J lost 4 bases, V lost 5 bases, and 15 bases had no gene match. The V call is TRBV29-1, the J call TRBJ2-3; 7 bases are shared with TRBD1. What was sequenced was PBMCs. The source of this sequence is a man between 18 and 29 years old in good health and CMV-seronegative. The CDR3 here is CSVHAWGQGDPDTQYF. The DNA of the CDR3 is TGCAGCGTTCACGCTTGGGGGCAGGGGGACCCAGATACGCAGTATTTT.